The T cell receptor (beta chain) under discussion was sequenced for a study of T cell responses to AZD1222 COVID-19 vaccine. Study-level results: Reportedly, nearly half of unique spike TCRs recognized epitopes outside B.1.351/B.1.1.7 mutations. After the peak T cell response, and only then, were repertoires sampled. With dominance at 160-218 and 743-854, vaccine-associated CD4 TCRs spanned spike. Seropositive AZD1222 recipients at baseline numbered only 6 or 7.

Generated by immunoSEQ multiplex PCR, the TCRdb table keeps only in-frame clones and is missing some. This sample yields some 150,000 clones, of which 75% to 90% are seen a single time; under 8% belongs to the top ten. With 4 bases removed from V and 0 bases from J, the gap between germline ends came to 15 bases. Looked up from germline, CDR1 is MNHEY and CDR2 is SMNVEV (reference sequence). The CDR3 is 17 amino acids. A few counts support this clone. The antigen is undetermined. The receptor's source is an adult who had recovered from COVID-19. The J gene is TRBJ2-2, the V gene TRBV27; D might be TRBD2 (6 bases). The sequencing here drew on peripheral blood, taken after recovery from COVID-19. The CDR3 DNA reads TGTGCCAGCAGTTCCTACCGGGGGAATACGAACACCGGGGAGCTGTTTTTT. It encodes CASSSYRGNTNTGELFF.